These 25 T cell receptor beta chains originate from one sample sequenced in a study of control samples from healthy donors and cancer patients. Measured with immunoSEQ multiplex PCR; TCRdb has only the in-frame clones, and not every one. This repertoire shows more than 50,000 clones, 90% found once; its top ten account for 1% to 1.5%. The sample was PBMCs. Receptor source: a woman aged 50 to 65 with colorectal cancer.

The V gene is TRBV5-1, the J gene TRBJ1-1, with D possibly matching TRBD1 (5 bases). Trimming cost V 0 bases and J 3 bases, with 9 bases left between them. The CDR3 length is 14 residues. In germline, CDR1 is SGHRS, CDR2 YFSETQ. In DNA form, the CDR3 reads TGCGCCAGCAGCTTGGATGTGGGGGACACTGAAGCTTTCTTT. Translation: CASSLDVGDTEAFF. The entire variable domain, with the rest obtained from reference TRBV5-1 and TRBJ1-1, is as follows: KAGVTQTPRYLIKTRGQQVTLSCSPISGHRSVSWYQQTPGQGLQFLFEYFSETQRNKGNFPGRFSGRQFSNSRSEMNVSTLELGDSALYLCASSLDVGDTEAFFGQGTRLTVV.

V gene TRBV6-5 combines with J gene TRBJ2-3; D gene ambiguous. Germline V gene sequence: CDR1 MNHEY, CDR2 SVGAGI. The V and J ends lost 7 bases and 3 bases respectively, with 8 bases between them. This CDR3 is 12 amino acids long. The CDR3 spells CASTLQTDTQYF. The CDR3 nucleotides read TGTGCCAGCACCTTACAGACAGATACGCAGTATTTT.

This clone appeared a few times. The DNA for the CDR3 is TGTGCCAGCAGATGGGAAAGCAATCAGCCCCAGCATTTT. Its protein is CASRWESNQPQHF. V and J are TRBV2 and TRBJ1-5, with D uncertain. V was trimmed by 6 bases and J by 1 base, leaving 7 bases between them. The CDR3 has 13 amino acids. CDR1 SNHLY and CDR2 FYNNEI come from the germline V gene.

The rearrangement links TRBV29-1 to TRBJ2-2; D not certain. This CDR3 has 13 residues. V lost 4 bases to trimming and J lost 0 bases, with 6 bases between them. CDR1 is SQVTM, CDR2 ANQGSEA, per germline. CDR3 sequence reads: CSVVHPNTGELFF. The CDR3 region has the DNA TGCAGCGTTGTGCACCCGAACACCGGGGAGCTGTTTTTT.

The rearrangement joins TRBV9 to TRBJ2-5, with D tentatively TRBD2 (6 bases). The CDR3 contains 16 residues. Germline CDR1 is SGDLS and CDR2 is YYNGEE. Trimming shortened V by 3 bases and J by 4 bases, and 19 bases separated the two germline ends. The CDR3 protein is CASSGTVGGTGETQYF. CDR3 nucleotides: TGTGCCAGCAGCGGCACGGTTGGGGGGACTGGAGAGACCCAGTACTTC.

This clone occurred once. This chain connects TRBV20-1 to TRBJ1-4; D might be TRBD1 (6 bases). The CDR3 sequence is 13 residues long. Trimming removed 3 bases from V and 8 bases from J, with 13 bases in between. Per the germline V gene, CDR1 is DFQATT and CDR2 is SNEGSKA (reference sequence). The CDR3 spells CSASRQVGEKLFF. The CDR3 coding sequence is TGCAGTGCTAGTAGACAGGTCGGGGAAAAACTGTTTTTT.

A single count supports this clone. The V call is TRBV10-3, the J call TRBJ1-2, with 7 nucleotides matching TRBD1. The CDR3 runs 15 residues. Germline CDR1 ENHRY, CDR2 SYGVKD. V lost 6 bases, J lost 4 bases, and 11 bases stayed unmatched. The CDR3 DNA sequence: TGTGCCATCAGCCCCCGGGACAGAACATTCTATGGCTACACCTTC. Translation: CAISPRDRTFYGYTF.

The CDR3 region has the DNA TGTGCCAGCAGCTTAAAGGGAGGGGTGACCAAAAACATTCAGTACTTC. Protein sequence: CASSLKGGVTKNIQYF. The chain couples TRBV7-8 to TRBJ2-4, with TRBD2 identical over 7 bases. The CDR3 has 16 residues. The V gene's germline CDR1 is SGHVS and CDR2 FQNEAQ. V shed 2 bases and J 2 bases; nucleotides not matched to a gene: 6.

The CDR3 DNA is TGTGCCAGCAGCGTAGATTCCTCGCCCGAAGACGAGCAGTACTTC. It yields the protein CASSVDSSPEDEQYF. The chain employs TRBV9 and TRBJ2-7, with D unclear. The germline gives CDR1 SGDLS, CDR2 YYNGEE. The CDR3 contains 15 residues. Trimming cost V 0 bases and J 5 bases, with 15 bases left between them.

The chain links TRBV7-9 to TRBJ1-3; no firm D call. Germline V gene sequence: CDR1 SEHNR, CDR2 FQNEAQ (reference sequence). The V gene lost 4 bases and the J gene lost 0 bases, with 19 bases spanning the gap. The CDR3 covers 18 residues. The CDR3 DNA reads TGTGCCAGCAGCTCCGCGAGGACCCGGATACTCTCTGGAAACACCATATATTTT. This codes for CASSSARTRILSGNTIYF.

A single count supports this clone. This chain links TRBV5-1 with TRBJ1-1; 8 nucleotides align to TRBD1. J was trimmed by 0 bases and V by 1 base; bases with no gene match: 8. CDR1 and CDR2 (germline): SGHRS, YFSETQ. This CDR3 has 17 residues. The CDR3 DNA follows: TGCGCCAGCAGCTTGAGGGACAGGCGAAAGATGAACACTGAAGCTTTCTTT. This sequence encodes CASSLRDRRKMNTEAFF.

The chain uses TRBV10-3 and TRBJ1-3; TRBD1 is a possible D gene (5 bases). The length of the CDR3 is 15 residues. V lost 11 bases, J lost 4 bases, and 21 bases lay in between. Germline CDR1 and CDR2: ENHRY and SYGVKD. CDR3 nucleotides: TGTGCCCAAAGGGGAGACGGTTCGGAGGGAAACACCATATATTTT. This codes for CAQRGDGSEGNTIYF.

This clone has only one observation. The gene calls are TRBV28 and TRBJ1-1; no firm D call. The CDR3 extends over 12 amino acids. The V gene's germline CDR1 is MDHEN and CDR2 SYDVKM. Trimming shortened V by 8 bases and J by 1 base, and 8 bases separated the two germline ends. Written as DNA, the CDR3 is TGTGCCAGCCGACGGTGGAACACTGAAGCTTTCTTT. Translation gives CASRRWNTEAFF.

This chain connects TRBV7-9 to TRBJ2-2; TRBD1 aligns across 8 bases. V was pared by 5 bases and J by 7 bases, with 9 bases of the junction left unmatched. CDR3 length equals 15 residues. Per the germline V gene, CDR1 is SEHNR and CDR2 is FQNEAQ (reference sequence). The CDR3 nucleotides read TGTGCCAGCAGCCCACCAGGGGGCGCGGTCGGGGAGCTGTTTTTT. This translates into CASSPPGGAVGELFF.

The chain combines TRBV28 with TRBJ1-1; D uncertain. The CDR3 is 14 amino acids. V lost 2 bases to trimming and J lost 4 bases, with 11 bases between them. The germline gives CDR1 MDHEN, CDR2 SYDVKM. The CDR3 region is CASSLIRVPTEAFF. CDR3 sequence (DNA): TGTGCCAGCAGTTTAATTAGGGTTCCCACTGAAGCTTTCTTT.

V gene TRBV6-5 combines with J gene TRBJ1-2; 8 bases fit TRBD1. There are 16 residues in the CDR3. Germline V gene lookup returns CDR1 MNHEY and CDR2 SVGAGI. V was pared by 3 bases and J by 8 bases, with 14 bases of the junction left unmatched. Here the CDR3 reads CASSYQTGTGWSGYTF. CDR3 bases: TGTGCCAGCAGTTATCAAACCGGGACAGGTTGGTCGGGCTACACCTTC.

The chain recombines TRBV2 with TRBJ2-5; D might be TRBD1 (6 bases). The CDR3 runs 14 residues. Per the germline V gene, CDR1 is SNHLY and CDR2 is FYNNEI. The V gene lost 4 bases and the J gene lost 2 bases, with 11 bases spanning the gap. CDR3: CASSGRRGQETQYF. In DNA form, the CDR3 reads TGTGCCAGCAGTGGTCGTAGGGGGCAAGAGACCCAGTACTTC.

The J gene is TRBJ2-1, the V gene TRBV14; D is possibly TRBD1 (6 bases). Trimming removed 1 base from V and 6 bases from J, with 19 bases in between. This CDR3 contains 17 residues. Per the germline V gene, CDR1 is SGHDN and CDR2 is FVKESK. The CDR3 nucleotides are TGTGCCAGCAGCCAAGCCCAACCAAGGACAGCCACCAATGAGCAGTTCTTC. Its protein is CASSQAQPRTATNEQFF.

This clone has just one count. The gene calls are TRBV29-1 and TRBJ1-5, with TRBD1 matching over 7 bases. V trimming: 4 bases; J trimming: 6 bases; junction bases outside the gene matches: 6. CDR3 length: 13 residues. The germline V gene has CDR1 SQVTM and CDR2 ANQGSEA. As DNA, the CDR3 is TGCAGCGTTGGTCAGGGGGTCGGTCAGCCCCAGCATTTT. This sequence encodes CSVGQGVGQPQHF.

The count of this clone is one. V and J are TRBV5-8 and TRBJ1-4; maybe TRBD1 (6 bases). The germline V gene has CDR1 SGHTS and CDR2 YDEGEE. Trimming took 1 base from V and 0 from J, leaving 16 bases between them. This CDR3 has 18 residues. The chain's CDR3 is CASSLRPRGPATNEKLFF. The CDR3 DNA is TGTGCCAGCAGCTTGAGACCCAGGGGACCCGCAACTAATGAAAAACTGTTTTTT.

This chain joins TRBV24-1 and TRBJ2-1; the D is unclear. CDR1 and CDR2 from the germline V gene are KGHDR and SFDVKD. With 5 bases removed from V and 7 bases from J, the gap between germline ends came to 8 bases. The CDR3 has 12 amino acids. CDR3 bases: TGTGCCACCAGTGGCATGGGAAATGAGCAGTTCTTC. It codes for CATSGMGNEQFF.

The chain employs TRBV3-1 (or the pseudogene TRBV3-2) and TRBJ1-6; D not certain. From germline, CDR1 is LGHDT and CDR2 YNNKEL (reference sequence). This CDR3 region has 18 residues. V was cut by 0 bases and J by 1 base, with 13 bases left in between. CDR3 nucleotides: TGTGCCAGCAGCCAAGATCGCGCACCCGAATCCTATAATTCACCCCTCCACTTT. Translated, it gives CASSQDRAPESYNSPLHF.

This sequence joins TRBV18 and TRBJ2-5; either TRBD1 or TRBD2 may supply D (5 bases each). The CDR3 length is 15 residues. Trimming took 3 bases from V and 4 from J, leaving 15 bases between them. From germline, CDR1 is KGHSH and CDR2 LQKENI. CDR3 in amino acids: CASSPGTEGRETQYF. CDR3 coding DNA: TGTGCCAGCTCACCCGGGACGGAAGGCAGAGAGACCCAGTACTTC. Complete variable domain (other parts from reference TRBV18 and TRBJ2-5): NAGVMQNPRHLVRRRGQEARLRCSPMKGHSHVYWYRQLPEEGLKFMVYLQKENIIDESGMPKERFSAEFPKEGPSILRIQQVVRGDSAAYFCASSPGTEGRETQYFGPGTRLLVL.

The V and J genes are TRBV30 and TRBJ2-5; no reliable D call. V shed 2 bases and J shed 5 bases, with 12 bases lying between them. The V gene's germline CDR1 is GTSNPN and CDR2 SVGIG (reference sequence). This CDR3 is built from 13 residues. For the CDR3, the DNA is TGTGCCTGGAGTAGTCAGGCAGGCGAGACCCAGTACTTC. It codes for CAWSSQAGETQYF.

In nucleotides, the CDR3 is TGCGCCACCAAGGAGCCCTACACCGGGGAGCTGTTTTTT. Translating it yields CATKEPYTGELFF. V gene TRBV10-1 combines with J gene TRBJ2-2, with no clear D. This CDR3 spans 13 amino acids. Trimming cost V 10 bases and J 3 bases, with 12 bases left between them. From germline, CDR1 is WNHNN and CDR2 SYGVQD (reference sequence).